Following are 30 T cell receptor beta chains from one sample sequenced in a study of blood T cell repertoires in COVID-19. TCRdb keeps only in-frame clones here, not all; method: immunoSEQ multiplex PCR. The table has 65,000 to 70,000 clones, around 86% seen once. Sequencing was carried out using peripheral blood. The receptors were gathered from an older man with acute or convalescent COVID-19.

The J gene is TRBJ2-7, the V gene TRBV5-4, with 10 bases fitting TRBD2. Germline V gives CDR1 SGHNT, CDR2 YYREEE (reference sequence). V gave up 0 bases and J gave up 6 bases; unmatched junction bases: 6. CDR3 length equals 15 residues. CDR3 sequence reads: CASSLGLAGAREQYF. CDR3 nucleotide sequence: TGTGCCAGCAGCTTGGGGCTAGCGGGAGCACGCGAGCAGTACTTC.

This chain uses TRBV11-1 with TRBJ2-1; no clear D. Trimming cost V 1 base and J 9 bases, with 10 bases left between them. Germline V gives CDR1 SGHAT, CDR2 FQDESV (reference sequence). The CDR3 runs to 13 residues. The CDR3 sequence: CASSLDRVGEQFF. The CDR3 nucleotides are TGTGCCAGCAGCTTAGATCGGGTCGGTGAGCAGTTCTTC.

V is TRBV5-1 and J is TRBJ1-5; no definite D call. V was cut by 2 bases and J by 1 base, with 13 bases left in between. CDR3 length: 16 residues. Germline V gives CDR1 SGHRS, CDR2 YFSETQ. In DNA form, the CDR3 reads TGCGCCAGCAGCTTCGGGCCTCGGGGAAGCAATCAGCCCCAGCATTTT. As protein: CASSFGPRGSNQPQHF.

This clone was counted a few times. J is TRBJ1-1 and V is TRBV4-3; TRBD1 aligns across 12 bases. There are 16 residues in the CDR3. Germline CDR1 reads LGHNA; CDR2 reads YSLEER. The J segment lost 4 bases and the V segment lost 2 bases, leaving 5 bases of the junction unmatched. Here the CDR3 reads CASSQPPGQGATEAFF. The CDR3 DNA follows: TGCGCCAGCAGCCAACCGCCGGGACAGGGGGCCACTGAAGCTTTCTTT.

The chain recombines TRBV30 with TRBJ1-6, with D possibly being TRBD1 (6 bases). With 4 bases removed from V and 6 bases from J, the gap between germline ends came to 7 bases. The CDR3 covers 12 residues. CDR1 and CDR2 (germline): GTSNPN, SVGIG (reference sequence). This CDR3 reads CAWNRVNSPLHF. The CDR3 DNA reads as TGTGCCTGGAACAGGGTTAATTCACCCCTCCACTTT. Full variable domain (missing parts from reference TRBV30 and TRBJ1-6): SQTIHQWPATLVQPVGSPLSLECTVEGTSNPNLYWYRQAAGRGLQLLFYSVGIGQISSEVPQNLSASRPQDRQFILSSKKLLLSDSGFYLCAWNRVNSPLHFGNGTRLTVT.

The chain carries TRBV6-2 or TRBV6-3 and TRBJ1-2; D is uncertain. The CDR3 consists of 14 residues. Germline values: CDR1 MNHEY, CDR2 SVGEGT. The germline V and J ends were trimmed by 3 bases and 8 bases, with 16 bases remaining between them. CDR3 sequence: CASSYPTRAEGYTF. The CDR3 DNA reads as TGTGCCAGCAGTTATCCTACTAGGGCGGAGGGCTACACCTTC.

This clone was seen a single time. The chain employs TRBV5-1 and TRBJ2-2; 8 bases are a match to TRBD1. Trimming removed 7 bases from V and 6 bases from J; junction bases left unmatched: 11. This CDR3 is built from 15 residues. The germline V gene has CDR1 SGHRS and CDR2 YFSETQ. DNA of the CDR3: TGCGCCAGCTCTGGAGCAGGGGGCGTCCCCGGGGAGCTGTTTTTT. Translating gives CASSGAGGVPGELFF.

The genes are TRBV7-2 and TRBJ1-1, with 7 nucleotides matching TRBD1. The CDR3 sequence is 14 residues long. The ends lost 1 base at V and 5 bases at J; junction bases unmatched: 4. Germline V gives CDR1 SGHTA, CDR2 FQGNSA. In DNA form, the CDR3 reads TGTGCCAGCAGCTTAGACAGGGGTAGGACTGAAGCTTTCTTT. Residues: CASSLDRGRTEAFF.

This chain links TRBV5-1 with TRBJ2-1; 9 nucleotides agree with TRBD1. The CDR3 covers 17 residues. Germline V gene lookup returns CDR1 SGHRS and CDR2 YFSETQ. Trimming removed 4 bases from V and 0 bases from J; junction bases left unmatched: 8. The DNA for the CDR3 is TGCGCCAGCAGCGCTTATCAGACAGGGGGCTCCTACAATGAGCAGTTCTTC. It translates to CASSAYQTGGSYNEQFF.

The chain employs TRBV28 and TRBJ2-7, with TRBD1 as a possible D gene (6 bases). CDR1 and CDR2 from the germline V gene are MDHEN and SYDVKM. Trimming removed 5 bases from V and 5 bases from J, with 19 bases in between. This CDR3 is 15 amino acids long. The CDR3 region has the DNA TGTGCCAGCAGTCCAGCAGGGGATCTAGGGAACGAGCAGTACTTC. Translated, it gives CASSPAGDLGNEQYF.

This clone was observed a few times. This rearrangement joins TRBV10-3 to TRBJ1-1; D uncertain. The CDR3 extends over 13 amino acids. V lost 3 bases to trimming and J lost 0 bases, with 5 bases between them. Germline V gene data show CDR1 as ENHRY and CDR2 as SYGVKD. The CDR3 protein is CAISDQVNTEAFF. The CDR3, as DNA: TGTGCCATCAGTGACCAGGTGAACACTGAAGCTTTCTTT.

This chain uses TRBV18 with TRBJ1-2, with D unresolved. V lost 2 bases, J lost 2 bases, and 12 bases lay in between. CDR1 KGHSH and CDR2 LQKENI come from the germline V gene. The CDR3 spans 15 residues. In nucleotides, the CDR3 is TGTGCCAGCTCACCAAGTTCGAACGGGAACTATGGCTACACCTTC. Protein: CASSPSSNGNYGYTF.

The chain recombines TRBV6-5 with TRBJ2-1, with D perhaps TRBD1 (5 bases). Trimming removed 2 bases at V and 4 bases at J, with 15 bases between. Germline CDR1 reads MNHEY; CDR2 reads SVGAGI. The CDR3 spans 16 residues. The CDR3 spells CASSYAAERGYNEQFF. CDR3 in DNA: TGTGCCAGCAGTTACGCGGCGGAAAGGGGATACAATGAGCAGTTCTTC.

This chain joins TRBV29-1 and TRBJ1-1; 9 bases fit TRBD1. The junction had 0 bases not matched to a gene; V was cut back by 7 bases and J by 0 bases. CDR1 is SQVTM and CDR2 is ANQGSEA in the germline V gene. The CDR3 is 12 amino acids. In DNA, the CDR3 is TGCAGCGGGGACAGGGTGAACACTGAAGCTTTCTTT. This encodes CSGDRVNTEAFF.

The V call is TRBV10-3, the J call TRBJ2-1; 12 bases are shared with TRBD2. The V segment lost 2 bases and the J segment 7 bases; nucleotides outside the gene matches: 9. This CDR3 spans 17 amino acids. Germline V gene lookup returns CDR1 ENHRY and CDR2 SYGVKD. The CDR3 DNA reads TGTGCCATCAGTGAGAGGGGACTAGCGGGCGGCGGGAATGAGCAGTTCTTC. Its protein is CAISERGLAGGGNEQFF.

This sequence joins TRBV28 and TRBJ1-6; D ambiguous. Trimming shortened V by 2 bases and J by 0 bases, and 14 bases separated the two germline ends. The CDR3 is 18 amino acids. CDR1 and CDR2 from the germline V gene are MDHEN and SYDVKM. CDR3 nucleotides: TGTGCCAGCAGTTTAATGTCGGGGAGCTTCTCCTATAATTCACCCCTCCACTTT. This encodes CASSLMSGSFSYNSPLHF.

The genes are TRBV7-2 and TRBJ2-6; TRBD1 matches at 7 bases. V was pared by 5 bases and J by 0 bases, with 7 bases of the junction left unmatched. Germline assignment: CDR1 SGHTA and CDR2 FQGNSA. The CDR3 has 17 amino acids. Written as DNA, the CDR3 is TGTGCCAGCAGCCCGACAGGGTGGAACTCTGGGGCCAACGTCCTGACTTTC. Its protein product is CASSPTGWNSGANVLTF.

This sequence joins TRBV7-8 and TRBJ1-1, with TRBD1 matching 9 bases. This CDR3 region has 15 residues. V lost 2 bases and J lost 4; bases outside the gene matches: 5. Germline V gene lookup returns CDR1 SGHVS and CDR2 FQNEAQ. CDR3 in DNA: TGTGCCAGCAGCTTAACAGGGGGCTGGGGCACTGAAGCTTTCTTT. Encoded protein: CASSLTGGWGTEAFF.

The chain uses TRBV10-3 and TRBJ1-2; D is undetermined. The V and J ends lost 0 bases and 7 bases respectively, with 6 bases between them. Germline V gene lookup returns CDR1 ENHRY and CDR2 SYGVKD. The CDR3 length is 12 residues. CDR3 region: CAISESRVGYTF. The DNA for the CDR3 is TGTGCCATCAGTGAGTCCCGGGTTGGCTACACCTTC.

The rearrangement uses TRBV5-1 and TRBJ2-7; 9 bases line up with TRBD1. This CDR3 is 15 amino acids long. V lost 4 bases, J lost 3 bases, and 8 bases stayed unmatched. From germline, CDR1 is SGHRS and CDR2 YFSETQ. Here the CDR3 reads CASSGAGTGNYEQYF. In nucleotides, the CDR3 is TGCGCCAGCAGCGGGGCCGGGACAGGGAACTACGAGCAGTACTTC.

The genes are TRBV5-6 and TRBJ1-2; D perhaps matches TRBD1 (5 bases). CDR1 and CDR2 (germline): SGHDT, YYEEEE. Trimming took off 4 bases at V and 0 bases at J, with 16 bases between the two ends. The CDR3 contains 16 residues. CDR3 nucleotides: TGTGCCAGCAGCCCCCCGACAGTCCCCGCTAACTATGGCTACACCTTC. Translated, it gives CASSPPTVPANYGYTF.

This clone appeared once. The rearrangement links TRBV11-3 to TRBJ2-1; D is ambiguous. In germline, CDR1 is SGHNT, CDR2 YENEEA. There are 13 residues in the CDR3. Deletions cut 1 base from V and 6 bases from J, with 7 bases between. CDR3 bases: TGTGCCAGCAGCTTAGGGCCCTCCAATGAGCAGTTCTTC. It codes for CASSLGPSNEQFF.

This chain joins TRBV4-3 and TRBJ2-7, with D possibly TRBD2 on 5 matching bases. The V end lost 0 bases, the J end lost 1 base, and 10 bases lay between the germline ends. Germline V gene sequence: CDR1 LGHNA, CDR2 YSLEER. The CDR3 spans 15 residues. The CDR3 reads CASSQEGEGSYEQYF. The CDR3 bases are TGCGCCAGCAGCCAAGAGGGCGAGGGTTCCTACGAGCAGTACTTC.

V gene TRBV6-6 combines with J gene TRBJ2-5, with 7 bases aligning to TRBD1. The length of the CDR3 is 14 residues. CDR1 is MNHNY, CDR2 SVGAGI, per germline (reference sequence). Trimming removed 6 bases from V and 2 bases from J; junction bases left unmatched: 6. In nucleotides, the CDR3 is TGTGCCAGCAGAAAAACAGGGGCACAAGAGACCCAGTACTTC. Residues: CASRKTGAQETQYF.

The chain couples TRBV19 to TRBJ2-6, with TRBD1 matching 11 bases. This CDR3 is built from 16 residues. The ends lost 7 bases at V and 2 bases at J; junction bases unmatched: 4. Germline CDR1 reads LNHDA; CDR2 reads SQIVND (reference sequence). The CDR3 spells CASTRTGGAGANVLTF. The CDR3 coding sequence is TGTGCCAGTACGAGGACAGGGGGCGCTGGGGCCAACGTCCTGACTTTC.

The J gene is TRBJ2-1, the V gene TRBV19, with D maybe TRBD2 (6 bases). The CDR3 has 15 amino acids. V was shortened by 6 bases and J by 2 bases, with 14 bases between the two germline ends. CDR1 LNHDA and CDR2 SQIVND come from the germline V gene (reference sequence). The CDR3 coding sequence is TGTGCCAGTAGCCGGGACTTTTTGACCTACAATGAGCAGTTCTTC. Residues: CASSRDFLTYNEQFF.

This clone was counted a single time. The chain carries TRBV27 and TRBJ2-3, with TRBD2 matching 10 bases. CDR3 length equals 15 residues. Germline CDR1 is MNHEY and CDR2 is SMNVEV (reference sequence). With 6 bases clipped from V and 4 bases from J, the junction kept 7 bases outside the gene matches. CDR3 DNA: TGTGCCAGCAGACAAAGCGGGAGGGAGGCAGATACGCAGTATTTT. Residues: CASRQSGREADTQYF.

The DNA for the CDR3 is TGTGCCAGCTCACCCAAGGGGGATCTCTATGGCTACACCTTC. Translated, it gives CASSPKGDLYGYTF. The chain has TRBV18 and TRBJ1-2; possibly TRBD1 for D (6 bases). The CDR3 runs 14 residues. Germline V gene lookup returns CDR1 KGHSH and CDR2 LQKENI. The V end was cut by 3 bases, the J end by 4 bases, with 12 bases between.

The chain uses TRBV19 and TRBJ2-1; TRBD2 aligns across 10 bases. Looked up from germline, CDR1 is LNHDA and CDR2 is SQIVND (reference sequence). The CDR3 runs to 15 residues. V shed 1 base, J shed 7 bases, and the junction held 4 bases outside the gene matches. CDR3 loop: CASSIVLAGDNEQFF. In DNA, the CDR3 is TGTGCCAGTAGTATAGTTCTAGCGGGAGATAATGAGCAGTTCTTC.

J is TRBJ2-5 and V is TRBV13, with 8 bases fitting TRBD2. Germline trimming cut 4 bases from V and 5 bases from J; bases unmatched to any gene: 12. This CDR3 is 16 amino acids long. The germline gives CDR1 PRHDT, CDR2 FYEKMQ (reference sequence). CDR3 region: CASSSRWTSSAETQYF. The CDR3 DNA sequence: TGTGCCAGCAGCTCCCGATGGACTAGCAGCGCCGAGACCCAGTACTTC.